These 11 T cell receptor beta chains originate from one sample sequenced in a study of cytomegalovirus exposure and HLA in healthy donors. Use of 60 Vbeta and 13 Jbeta primers characterized the PCR. Clones were read by immunoSEQ multiplex PCR, and TCRdb kept only the in-frame ones, dropping some. This sample has 150,000 to 200,000 clones, with approximately 84% found just once. Sequencing was done on a sample of PBMCs. These receptors were obtained from a girl aged 10-17 years in good health and CMV-seropositive.

V usage is TRBV21-1 and J usage is TRBJ2-7; TRBD1 was called by the table and not checked on the DNA. TRBV21-1 corresponds to a pseudogene. This CDR3 has 13 residues. CDR3 sequence (DNA): TGTGCCAGCAGCAAAGCACCAGGGTGCGAGCAGTACTTC. Translation: CASSKAPGCEQYF.

The genes are TRBV6-1 and TRBJ2-3; D is possibly TRBD2 (6 bases). Germline CDR1 is MNHNS and CDR2 is SASEGT. V gave up 6 bases and J gave up 5 bases, with 15 bases separating them. The CDR3 consists of 14 residues. The DNA of the CDR3 is TGTGCCAGCAGGGTCGCCGGGACTCGAGATACGCAGTATTTT. Amino acids: CASRVAGTRDTQYF.

V is TRBV7-6 and J is TRBJ1-5; D unclear. The germline gives CDR1 SGHVS, CDR2 FNYEAQ. The CDR3 sequence is 12 residues long. V gave up 8 bases and J gave up 3 bases, with 8 bases separating them. DNA for the CDR3: TGTGCCAGCGGCGGACTCAATCAGCCCCAGCATTTT. Translating gives CASGGLNQPQHF.

The chain employs TRBV15 and TRBJ2-3; 9 nucleotides line up with TRBD2. Germline V gives CDR1 LNHNV, CDR2 YYDKDF (reference sequence). The CDR3 has 15 amino acids. The ends lost 3 bases at V and 4 bases at J; junction bases unmatched: 5. This CDR3 reads CATSRAGGEADTQYF. Here the CDR3 DNA reads TGTGCCACCAGCAGGGCGGGGGGGGAGGCAGATACGCAGTATTTT.

J is TRBJ1-1 and V is TRBV5-1; possibly TRBD1 for D (6 bases). CDR3 length equals 15 residues. The germline gives CDR1 SGHRS, CDR2 YFSETQ. Trimming took 3 bases from V and 5 from J, leaving 17 bases between them. The CDR3 spells CASSSQRGAGTEAFF. In nucleotides, the CDR3 is TGCGCCAGCAGCTCCCAACGGGGGGCGGGAACTGAAGCTTTCTTT.

This rearrangement joins TRBV9 to TRBJ2-2; D perhaps matches TRBD1 (6 bases). Trimming cost V 4 bases and J 6 bases, with 10 bases left between them. The CDR3 consists of 13 residues. Germline loops: CDR1 SGDLS, CDR2 YYNGEE. The CDR3: CASSIQGPGELFF. The CDR3 bases are TGTGCCAGCAGCATACAGGGTCCCGGGGAGCTGTTTTTT.

The chain uses TRBV6-6 and TRBJ1-1, with D unresolved. The CDR3 is made up of 13 amino acids. V was cut by 2 bases and J by 2 bases, with 6 bases left in between. CDR1 is MNHNY and CDR2 is SVGAGI in the germline V gene (reference sequence). The CDR3 protein is CASSYRSNTEAFF. For the CDR3, the DNA is TGTGCCAGCAGTTACCGGTCAAACACTGAAGCTTTCTTT.

Regarding this clone: The sample carries other DNA sequences with the same CDR3. The rearrangement links TRBV28 to TRBJ2-2; D is uncertain. Trimming took 1 base from V and 7 from J, leaving 4 bases between them. The length of the CDR3 is 12 residues. Germline V gene data show CDR1 as MDHEN and CDR2 as SYDVKM. CDR3 region: CASSLSNGELFF. The CDR3 coding sequence is TGTGCCAGCAGTTTATCTAACGGGGAGCTGTTTTTT.

In nucleotides, the CDR3 is TGCGCCAGCAGCCAAGATAGGACAGGGAATAATTTTCCGGGCACTGAAGCTTTCTTT. Protein sequence: CASSQDRTGNNFPGTEAFF. This sequence joins TRBV4-1 and TRBJ1-1, with 8 bases identical to TRBD1. Germline CDR1 reads MGHRA; CDR2 reads YSYEKL. V lost 0 bases to trimming and J lost 4 bases; unmatched junction nucleotides: 16. The CDR3 sequence is 19 residues long.

The gene calls are TRBV5-1 and TRBJ1-1, with TRBD1 matching over 7 bases. This CDR3 contains 13 residues. V lost 0 bases and J lost 6; bases outside the gene matches: 2. The germline V gene encodes CDR1 SGHRS and CDR2 YFSETQ. The CDR3 region has the DNA TGCGCCAGCAGCTTGGTAGGGGGCCCTGAAGCTTTCTTT. Residues: CASSLVGGPEAFF.

This clone has just one count. The chain couples TRBV30 to TRBJ2-5; 12 nucleotides match TRBD2. V shed 5 bases and J 1 base; nucleotides not matched to a gene: 5. The germline gives CDR1 GTSNPN, CDR2 SVGIG (reference sequence). CDR3 size: 15 residues. CDR3 in amino acids: CAWQKLAGGQETQYF. As DNA, the CDR3 is TGTGCCTGGCAAAAACTAGCGGGGGGCCAAGAGACCCAGTACTTC.